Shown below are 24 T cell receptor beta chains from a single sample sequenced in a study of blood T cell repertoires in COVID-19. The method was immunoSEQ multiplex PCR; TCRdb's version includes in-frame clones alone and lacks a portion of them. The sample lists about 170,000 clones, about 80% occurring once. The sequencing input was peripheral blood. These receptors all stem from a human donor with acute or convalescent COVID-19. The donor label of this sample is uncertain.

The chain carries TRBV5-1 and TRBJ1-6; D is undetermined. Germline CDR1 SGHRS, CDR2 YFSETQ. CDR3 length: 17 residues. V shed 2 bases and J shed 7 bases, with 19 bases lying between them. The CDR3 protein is CASSLNPAGMGNSPLHF. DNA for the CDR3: TGCGCCAGCAGCTTAAACCCCGCGGGGATGGGAAATTCACCCCTCCACTTT.

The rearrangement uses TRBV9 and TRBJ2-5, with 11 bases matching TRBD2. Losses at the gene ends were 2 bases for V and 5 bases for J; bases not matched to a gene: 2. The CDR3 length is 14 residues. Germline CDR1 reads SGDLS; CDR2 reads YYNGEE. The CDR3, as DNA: TGTGCCAGCAGCGTTAGCGGGGGGGCGGAGACCCAGTACTTC. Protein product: CASSVSGGAETQYF.

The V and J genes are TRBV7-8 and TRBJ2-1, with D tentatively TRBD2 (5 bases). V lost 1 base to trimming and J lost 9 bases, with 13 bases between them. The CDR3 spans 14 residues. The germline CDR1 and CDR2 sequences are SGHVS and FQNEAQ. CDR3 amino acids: CASSLGSFGGEQFF. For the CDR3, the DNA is TGTGCCAGCAGCTTAGGGTCTTTTGGAGGTGAGCAGTTCTTC. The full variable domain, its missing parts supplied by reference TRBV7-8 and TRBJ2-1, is GAGVSQSPRYKVAKRGQDVALRCDPISGHVSLFWYQQALGQGPEFLTYFQNEAQLDKSGLPSDRFFAERPEGSVSTLKIQRTQQEDSAVYLCASSLGSFGGEQFFGPGTRLTVL.

Here the CDR3 reads CASSLNKQGIDTQYF. CDR3 bases: TGTGCCAGCAGCTTAAATAAACAGGGTATAGATACGCAGTATTTT. The chain carries TRBV7-2 and TRBJ2-3; weak D call: TRBD1 (6 bases). The V gene's germline CDR1 is SGHTA and CDR2 FQGNSA. The CDR3 is made up of 15 amino acids. Trimming took off 2 bases at V and 5 bases at J, with 14 bases between the two ends.

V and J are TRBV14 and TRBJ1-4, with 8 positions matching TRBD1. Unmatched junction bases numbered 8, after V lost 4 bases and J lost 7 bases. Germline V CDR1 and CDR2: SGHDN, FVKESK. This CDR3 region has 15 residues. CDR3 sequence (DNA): TGTGCCAGCAGCCGGCTACAGGGGGTGGGTGAAAAACTGTTTTTT. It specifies CASSRLQGVGEKLFF.

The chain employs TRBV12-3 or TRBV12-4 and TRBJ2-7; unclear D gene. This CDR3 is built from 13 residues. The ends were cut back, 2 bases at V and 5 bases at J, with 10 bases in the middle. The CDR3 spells CASSLRLDNEQYF. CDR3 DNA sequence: TGTGCCAGCAGTTTACGGCTAGATAACGAGCAGTACTTC.

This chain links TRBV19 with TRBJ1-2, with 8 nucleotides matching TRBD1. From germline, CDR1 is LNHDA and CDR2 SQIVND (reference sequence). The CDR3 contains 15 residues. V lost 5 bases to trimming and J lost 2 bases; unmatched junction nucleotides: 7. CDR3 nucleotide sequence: TGTGCCAGTAGTTTAAGACAGGGGTCGAACTATGGCTACACCTTC. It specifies CASSLRQGSNYGYTF.

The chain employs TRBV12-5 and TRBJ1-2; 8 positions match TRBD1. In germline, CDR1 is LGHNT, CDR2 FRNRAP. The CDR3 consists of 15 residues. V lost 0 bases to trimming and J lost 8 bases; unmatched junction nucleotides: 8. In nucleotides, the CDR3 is TGTGCTAGTGGTTTGGTAGGGACAGGAAATCAAGGCTACACCTTC. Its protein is CASGLVGTGNQGYTF.

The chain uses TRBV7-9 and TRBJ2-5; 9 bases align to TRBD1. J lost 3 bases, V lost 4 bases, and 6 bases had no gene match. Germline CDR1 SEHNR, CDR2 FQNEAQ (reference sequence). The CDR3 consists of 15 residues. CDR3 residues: CASSSTGTGKETQYF. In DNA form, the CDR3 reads TGTGCCAGCAGCTCCACCGGGACAGGGAAAGAGACCCAGTACTTC.

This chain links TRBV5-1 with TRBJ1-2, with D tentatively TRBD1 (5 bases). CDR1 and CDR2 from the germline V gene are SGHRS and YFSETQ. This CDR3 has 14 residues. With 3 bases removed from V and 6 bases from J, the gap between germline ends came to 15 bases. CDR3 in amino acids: CASSSPDKGNGYTF. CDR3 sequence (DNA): TGCGCCAGCAGCTCCCCCGACAAGGGGAATGGCTACACCTTC.

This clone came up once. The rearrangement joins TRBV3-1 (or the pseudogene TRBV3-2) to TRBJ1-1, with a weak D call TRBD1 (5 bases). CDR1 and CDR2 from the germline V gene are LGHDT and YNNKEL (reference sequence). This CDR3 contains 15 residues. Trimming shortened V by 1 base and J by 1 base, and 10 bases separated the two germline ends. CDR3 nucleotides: TGTGCCAGCAGCCAAGGGCAGGACACGAACACTGAAGCTTTCTTT. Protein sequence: CASSQGQDTNTEAFF.

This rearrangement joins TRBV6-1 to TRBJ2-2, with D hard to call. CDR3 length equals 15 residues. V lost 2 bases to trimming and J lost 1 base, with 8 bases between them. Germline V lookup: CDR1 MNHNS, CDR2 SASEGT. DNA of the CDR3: TGTGCCAGCAGTGAAAACTGGTGGAACACCGGGGAGCTGTTTTTT. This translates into CASSENWWNTGELFF.

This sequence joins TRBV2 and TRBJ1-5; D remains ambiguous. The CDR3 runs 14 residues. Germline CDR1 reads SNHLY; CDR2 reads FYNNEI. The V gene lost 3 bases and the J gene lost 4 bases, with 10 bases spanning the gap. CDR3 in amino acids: CASSEGRENQPQHF. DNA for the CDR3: TGTGCCAGCAGTGAGGGGAGGGAGAATCAGCCCCAGCATTTT.

The CDR3: CASSLPQGAENSPLHF. CDR3 coding DNA: TGTGCCAGCAGCTTGCCACAGGGGGCTGAGAATTCACCCCTCCACTTT. The chain links TRBV5-8 to TRBJ1-6; 9 nucleotides align to TRBD1. The length of the CDR3 is 16 residues. Trimming at V came to 1 base and at J to 7 bases, leaving 6 bases not matched to a gene. Germline values: CDR1 SGHTS, CDR2 YDEGEE. Drawing the rest from reference TRBV5-8 and TRBJ1-6, the complete variable domain is EAGVTQSPTHLIKTRGQQATLRCSPISGHTSVYWYQQALGLGLQFLLWYDEGEERNRGNFPPRFSGRQFPNYSSELNVNALELEDSALYLCASSLPQGAENSPLHFGNGTRLTVT.

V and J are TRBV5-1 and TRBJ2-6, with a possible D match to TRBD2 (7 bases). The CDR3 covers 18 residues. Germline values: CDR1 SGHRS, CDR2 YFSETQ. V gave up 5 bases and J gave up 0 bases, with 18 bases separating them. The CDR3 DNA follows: TGCGCCAGCAGTTCCAGGGGAGGGCCGTTCTCTGGGGCCAACGTCCTGACTTTC. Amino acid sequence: CASSSRGGPFSGANVLTF. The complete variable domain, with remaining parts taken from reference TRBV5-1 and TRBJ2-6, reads KAGVTQTPRYLIKTRGQQVTLSCSPISGHRSVSWYQQTPGQGLQFLFEYFSETQRNKGNFPGRFSGRQFSNSRSEMNVSTLELGDSALYLCASSSRGGPFSGANVLTFGAGSRLTVL.

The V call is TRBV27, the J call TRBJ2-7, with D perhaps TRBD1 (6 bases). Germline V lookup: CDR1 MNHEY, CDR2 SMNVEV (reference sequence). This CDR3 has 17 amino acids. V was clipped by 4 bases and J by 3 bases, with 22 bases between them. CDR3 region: CASSSPEDRTLGYEQYF. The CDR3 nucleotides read TGTGCCAGCAGTTCCCCGGAAGACAGGACTTTGGGCTACGAGCAGTACTTC.

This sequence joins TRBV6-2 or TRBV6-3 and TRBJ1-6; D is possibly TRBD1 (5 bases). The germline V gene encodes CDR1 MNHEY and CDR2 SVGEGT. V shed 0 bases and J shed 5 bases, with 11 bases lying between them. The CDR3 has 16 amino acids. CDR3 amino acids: CASSYSTGGNNSPLHF. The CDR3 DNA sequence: TGTGCCAGCAGTTACTCGACGGGGGGGAATAATTCACCCCTCCACTTT.

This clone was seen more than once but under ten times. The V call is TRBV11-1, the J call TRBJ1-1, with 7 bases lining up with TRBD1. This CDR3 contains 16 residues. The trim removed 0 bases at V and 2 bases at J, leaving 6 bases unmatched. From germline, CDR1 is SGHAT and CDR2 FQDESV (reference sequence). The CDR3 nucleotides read TGTGCCAGCAGCTTAGCCGGACAGGCCACCAACACTGAAGCTTTCTTT. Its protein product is CASSLAGQATNTEAFF.

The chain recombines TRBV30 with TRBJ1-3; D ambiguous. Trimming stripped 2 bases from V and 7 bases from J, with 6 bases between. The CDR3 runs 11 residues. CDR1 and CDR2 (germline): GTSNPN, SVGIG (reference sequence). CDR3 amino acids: CAWSLPNTIYF. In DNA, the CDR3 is TGTGCCTGGAGTCTCCCCAACACCATATATTTT.

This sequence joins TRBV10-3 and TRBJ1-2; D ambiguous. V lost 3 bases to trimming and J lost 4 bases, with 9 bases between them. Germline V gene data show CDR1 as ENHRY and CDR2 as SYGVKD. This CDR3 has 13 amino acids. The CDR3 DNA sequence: TGTGCCATCAGTGACTATGAGAGCTATGGCTACACCTTC. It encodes CAISDYESYGYTF.

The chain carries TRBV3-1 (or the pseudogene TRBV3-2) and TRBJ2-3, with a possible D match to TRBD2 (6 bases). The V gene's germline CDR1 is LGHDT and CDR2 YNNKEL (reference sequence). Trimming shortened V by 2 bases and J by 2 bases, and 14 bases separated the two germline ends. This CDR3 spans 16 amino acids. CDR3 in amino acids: CASSQSRGGSTDTQYF. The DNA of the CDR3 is TGTGCCAGCAGCCAAAGTCGGGGAGGTTCCACAGATACGCAGTATTTT.

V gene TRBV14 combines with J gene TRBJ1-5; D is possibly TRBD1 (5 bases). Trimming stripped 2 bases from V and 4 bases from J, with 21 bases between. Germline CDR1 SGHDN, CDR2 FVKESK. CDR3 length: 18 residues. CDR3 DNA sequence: TGTGCCAGCAGCCAACGAGTCTATAAGGGGTCCCGGAATCAGCCCCAGCATTTT. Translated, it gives CASSQRVYKGSRNQPQHF.

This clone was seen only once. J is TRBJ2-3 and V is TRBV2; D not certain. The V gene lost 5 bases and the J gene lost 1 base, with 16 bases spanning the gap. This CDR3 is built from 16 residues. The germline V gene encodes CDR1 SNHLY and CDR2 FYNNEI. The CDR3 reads CASSSRPPDRTDTQYF. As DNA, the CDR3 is TGTGCCAGCAGTTCGAGGCCTCCCGATCGCACAGATACGCAGTATTTT.

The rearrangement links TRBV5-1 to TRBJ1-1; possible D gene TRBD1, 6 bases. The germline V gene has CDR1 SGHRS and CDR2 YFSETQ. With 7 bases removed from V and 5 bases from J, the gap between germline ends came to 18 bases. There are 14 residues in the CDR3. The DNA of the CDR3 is TGCGCCAGCTACTTGGGGGGCACAGGGACTGAAGCTTTCTTT. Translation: CASYLGGTGTEAFF.